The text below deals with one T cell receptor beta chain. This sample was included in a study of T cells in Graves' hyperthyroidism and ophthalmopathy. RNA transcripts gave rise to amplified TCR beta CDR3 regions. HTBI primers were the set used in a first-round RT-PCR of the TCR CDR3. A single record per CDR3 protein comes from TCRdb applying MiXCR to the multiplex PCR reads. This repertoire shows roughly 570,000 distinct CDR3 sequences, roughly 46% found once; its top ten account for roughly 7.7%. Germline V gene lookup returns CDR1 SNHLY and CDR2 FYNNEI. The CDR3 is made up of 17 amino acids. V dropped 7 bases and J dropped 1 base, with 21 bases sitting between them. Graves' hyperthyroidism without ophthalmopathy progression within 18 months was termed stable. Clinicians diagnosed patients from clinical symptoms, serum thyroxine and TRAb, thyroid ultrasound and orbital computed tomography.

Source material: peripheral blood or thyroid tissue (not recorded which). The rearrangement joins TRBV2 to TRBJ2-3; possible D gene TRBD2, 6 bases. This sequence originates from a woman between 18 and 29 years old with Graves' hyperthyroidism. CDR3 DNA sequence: TGTGCCAGCAAGTTCCGGGAGAAGTTGTCGGGCACAGATACGCAGTATTTT. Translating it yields CASKFREKLSGTDTQYF.